Below are 16 T cell receptor beta chains sequenced from a single sample in a study of T-cell reconstitution after alpha-beta-depleted transplantation in children. As it was prepared, the TCRbeta library received unique molecular identifiers. Each CDR3 protein is one row after TCRdb ran MiXCR on the PCR reads. Of almost 600,000 distinct CDR3 sequences in the sample, more than 20% were seen once. Source: PBMCs, taken before TCRalphabeta/CD19-depleted stem cell transplant. These receptor sequences come from a boy under two years old with Wiskott-Aldrich syndrome, due to receive a stem cell transplant.

The V call is TRBV2, the J call TRBJ1-3; a weak D match, TRBD1 (6 bases). The V gene's germline CDR1 is SNHLY and CDR2 FYNNEI. Trimming took 2 bases from V and 2 from J, leaving 10 bases between them. This CDR3 contains 15 residues. The CDR3 region has the DNA TGTGCCAGCAGTGAAAGCCAGGGGCCTGGAAACACCATATATTTT. Protein: CASSESQGPGNTIYF.

The J gene is TRBJ2-2, the V gene TRBV20-1, with D tentatively TRBD1 (5 bases). CDR1 DFQATT and CDR2 SNEGSKA come from the germline V gene (reference sequence). The CDR3 covers 17 residues. V lost 3 bases to trimming and J lost 5 bases, with 22 bases between them. CDR3 nucleotides: TGCAGTGCTAGCTCTAGGGGAAGCCATATGAGAACCGGGGAGCTGTTTTTT. This encodes CSASSRGSHMRTGELFF.

The chain combines TRBV14 with TRBJ2-1; possibly TRBD2 for D (5 bases). V lost 1 base and J 14 bases, leaving 15 bases between the germline ends. The V gene's germline CDR1 is SGHDN and CDR2 FVKESK. The CDR3 sequence is 13 residues long. CDR3 nucleotide sequence: TGTGCCAGCAGCCAAGTGATTGGTGGGGAGAAGTTCTTC. Translated: CASSQVIGGEKFF.

In its sample, this clonotype was seen a few times. CDR3 protein: CSVARGLSYNEQFF. CDR3 DNA sequence: TGCAGCGTTGCCCGGGGGTTGTCCTACAATGAGCAGTTCTTC. The chain links TRBV29-1 to TRBJ2-1; TRBD2 is a possible D gene (6 bases). The CDR3 spans 14 residues. Trimming removed 4 bases from V and 1 base from J, with 11 bases in between. In germline, CDR1 is SQVTM, CDR2 ANQGSEA.

This chain uses TRBV5-1 with TRBJ2-5; D remains ambiguous. The germline CDR1 and CDR2 sequences are SGHRS and YFSETQ. The CDR3 runs to 12 residues. Trimming shortened V by 4 bases and J by 2 bases, and 6 bases separated the two germline ends. The CDR3 sequence is CASSVNQETQYF. CDR3 nucleotides: TGCGCCAGCAGCGTGAATCAAGAGACCCAGTACTTC.

The chain couples TRBV24-1 to TRBJ2-3, with 12 nucleotides matching TRBD1. Germline CDR1 reads KGHDR; CDR2 reads SFDVKD. This CDR3 is 15 amino acids long. V shed 7 bases, J shed 5 bases, and the junction held 6 bases outside the gene matches. CDR3 bases: TGTGCCACCAGCCCGGGACAGGGGGCGGAAGATACGCAGTATTTT. Its protein is CATSPGQGAEDTQYF.

The CDR3 reads CASSLAGPSDEQYF. The CDR3 bases are TGTGCCAGCAGCTTGGCCGGACCATCCGACGAGCAGTACTTC. V gene TRBV5-6 combines with J gene TRBJ2-7; D gene unclear. This CDR3 has 14 residues. The V end was cut by 0 bases, the J end by 5 bases, with 12 bases between. Per the germline V gene, CDR1 is SGHDT and CDR2 is YYEEEE.

The chain links TRBV4-2 to TRBJ2-7; D remains ambiguous. The CDR3 runs to 11 residues. Germline assignment: CDR1 LGHNA and CDR2 YNFKEQ. The V gene lost 2 bases and the J gene lost 8 bases, with 7 bases spanning the gap. CDR3 DNA: TGTGCCAGCAGCCAATTTAATAAGCAGTACTTC. Protein: CASSQFNKQYF.

This clonotype appeared a few times. This chain uses TRBV20-1 with TRBJ2-5, with D perhaps matching TRBD2 (6 bases). The length of the CDR3 is 11 residues. Trimming pared 7 bases from V and 7 bases from J, leaving 13 bases between. Germline-derived CDR1 and CDR2 are DFQATT and SNEGSKA (reference sequence). The CDR3 coding sequence is TGCAGTGAGGGTAGCGGCGGGACCCAGTACTTC. Translating gives CSEGSGGTQYF.

The chain combines TRBV30 with TRBJ2-1; D gene uncertain. Trimming shortened V by 3 bases and J by 6 bases, and 21 bases separated the two germline ends. This CDR3 has 16 amino acids. CDR1 and CDR2 from the germline V gene are GTSNPN and SVGIG (reference sequence). CDR3 DNA sequence: TGTGCCTGGAGCGTCTATGAGGTTTCTCGGTCCAATGAGCAGTTCTTC. Its protein is CAWSVYEVSRSNEQFF.

The J gene is TRBJ2-2, the V gene TRBV6-5; 8 positions agree with TRBD1. This CDR3 has 17 amino acids. The germline gives CDR1 MNHEY, CDR2 SVGAGI. With 2 bases clipped from V and 5 bases from J, the junction kept 10 bases outside the gene matches. The CDR3 here is CASSYDPDRAGTGELFF. The CDR3 coding sequence is TGTGCCAGCAGTTACGACCCGGACAGGGCGGGTACCGGGGAGCTGTTTTTT.

In its sample, this clonotype was seen a few times. This chain joins TRBV6-5 and TRBJ2-7; D might be TRBD2 (6 bases). The CDR3 runs to 15 residues. Trimming cost V 4 bases and J 0 bases, with 13 bases left between them. From germline, CDR1 is MNHEY and CDR2 SVGAGI. The CDR3 DNA sequence: TGTGCCAGCAGTTCCCCGGGGAGGAGCTCCTACGAGCAGTACTTC. This translates into CASSSPGRSSYEQYF.

The table lists this clonotype with a few counts. This chain joins TRBV20-1 and TRBJ2-7; 7 bases are a match to TRBD1. The germline V gene has CDR1 DFQATT and CDR2 SNEGSKA (reference sequence). V shed 5 bases, J shed 0 bases, and the junction held 4 bases outside the gene matches. The CDR3 spans 13 residues. The CDR3 here is CSAETGISYEQYF. The CDR3 DNA reads as TGCAGTGCTGAGACAGGGATCTCCTACGAGCAGTACTTC.

This clonotype was counted a few times. The chain carries TRBV20-1 and TRBJ1-6; TRBD1 matches at 9 bases. Germline V lookup: CDR1 DFQATT, CDR2 SNEGSKA (reference sequence). V lost 1 base to trimming and J lost 8 bases; unmatched junction nucleotides: 6. CDR3 length: 15 amino acids. This CDR3 is CSARVRDRADSPLHF. CDR3 bases: TGCAGTGCTAGAGTCCGGGACAGGGCCGATTCACCCCTCCACTTT.

The chain carries TRBV20-1 and TRBJ2-7; D gene uncertain. V was shortened by 5 bases and J by 2 bases, with 19 bases between the two germline ends. Germline CDR1 reads DFQATT; CDR2 reads SNEGSKA (reference sequence). This CDR3 contains 15 residues. As DNA, the CDR3 is TGCAGTGCTCGACGTTATAGGCAGGTGCCCTACGAGCAGTACTTC. Its protein is CSARRYRQVPYEQYF.

This clonotype was found a few times. The rearrangement joins TRBV10-3 to TRBJ2-3; 12 positions agree with TRBD2. The CDR3 contains 18 residues. The J segment lost 5 bases and the V segment lost 4 bases, leaving 13 bases of the junction unmatched. Germline V gene data show CDR1 as ENHRY and CDR2 as SYGVKD. The DNA of the CDR3 is TGTGCCATCAGTGCTCTGCCAACTAGCGGGAGGCGGGGAGATACGCAGTATTTT. Translating it yields CAISALPTSGRRGDTQYF.